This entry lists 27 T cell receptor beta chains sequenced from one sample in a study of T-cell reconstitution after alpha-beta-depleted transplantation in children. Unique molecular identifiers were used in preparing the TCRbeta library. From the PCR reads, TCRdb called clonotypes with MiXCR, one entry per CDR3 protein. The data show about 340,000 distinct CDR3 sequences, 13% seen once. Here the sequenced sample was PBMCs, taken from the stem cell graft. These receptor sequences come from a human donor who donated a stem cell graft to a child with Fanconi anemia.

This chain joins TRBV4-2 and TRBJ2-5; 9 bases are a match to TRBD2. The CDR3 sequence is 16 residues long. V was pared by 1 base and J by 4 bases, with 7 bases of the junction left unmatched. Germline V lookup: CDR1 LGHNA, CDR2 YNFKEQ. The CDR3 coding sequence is TGTGCCAGCAGCCAAGTAGGGCGGGGGGGCCGAGAGACCCAGTACTTC. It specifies CASSQVGRGGRETQYF.

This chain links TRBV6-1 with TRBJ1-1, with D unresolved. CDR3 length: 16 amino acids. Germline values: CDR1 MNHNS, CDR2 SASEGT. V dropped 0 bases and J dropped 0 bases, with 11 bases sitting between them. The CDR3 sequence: CASSEARAALNTEAFF. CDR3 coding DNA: TGTGCCAGCAGTGAAGCGCGGGCAGCCCTGAACACTGAAGCTTTCTTT.

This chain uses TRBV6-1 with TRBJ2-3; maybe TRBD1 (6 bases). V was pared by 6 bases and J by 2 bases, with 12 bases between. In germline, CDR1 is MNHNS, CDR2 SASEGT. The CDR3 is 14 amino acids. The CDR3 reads CASSRQESTDTQYF. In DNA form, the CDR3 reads TGTGCCAGCAGCAGACAGGAGTCCACAGATACGCAGTATTTT.

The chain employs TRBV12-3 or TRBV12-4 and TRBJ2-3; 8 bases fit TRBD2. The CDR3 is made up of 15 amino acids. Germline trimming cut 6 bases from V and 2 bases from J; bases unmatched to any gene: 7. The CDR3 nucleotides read TGTGCCAGCAGGCCTACTAGCGGCTACACAGATACGCAGTATTTT. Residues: CASRPTSGYTDTQYF.

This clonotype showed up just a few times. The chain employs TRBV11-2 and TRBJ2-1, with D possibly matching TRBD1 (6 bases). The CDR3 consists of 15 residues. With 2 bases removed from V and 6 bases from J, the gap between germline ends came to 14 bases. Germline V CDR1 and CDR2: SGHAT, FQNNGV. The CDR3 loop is CASSLNRGRGNEQFF. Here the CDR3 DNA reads TGTGCCAGCAGCTTAAATCGGGGCAGGGGCAATGAGCAGTTCTTC.

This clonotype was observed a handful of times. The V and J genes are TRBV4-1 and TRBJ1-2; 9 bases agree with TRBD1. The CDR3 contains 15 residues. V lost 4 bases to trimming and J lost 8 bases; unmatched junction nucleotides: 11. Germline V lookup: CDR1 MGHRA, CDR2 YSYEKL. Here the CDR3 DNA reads TGCGCCAGCAGCCGACTACAGGGGGCGCCGGGCGGCTACACCTTC. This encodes CASSRLQGAPGGYTF.

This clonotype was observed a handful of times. CDR3 residues: CAWSVERGQQETQYF. CDR3 coding DNA: TGTGCCTGGAGTGTAGAAAGGGGGCAGCAAGAGACCCAGTACTTC. This chain joins TRBV30 and TRBJ2-5; 7 bases fit TRBD1. The ends lost 0 bases at V and 2 bases at J; junction bases unmatched: 6. The CDR3 is 15 amino acids. CDR1 GTSNPN and CDR2 SVGIG come from the germline V gene (reference sequence). Supplemented by reference TRBV30 and TRBJ2-5, the full variable domain reads SQTIHQWPATLVQPVGSPLSLECTVEGTSNPNLYWYRQAAGRGLQLLFYSVGIGQISSEVPQNLSASRPQDRQFILSSKKLLLSDSGFYLCAWSVERGQQETQYFGPGTRLLVL.

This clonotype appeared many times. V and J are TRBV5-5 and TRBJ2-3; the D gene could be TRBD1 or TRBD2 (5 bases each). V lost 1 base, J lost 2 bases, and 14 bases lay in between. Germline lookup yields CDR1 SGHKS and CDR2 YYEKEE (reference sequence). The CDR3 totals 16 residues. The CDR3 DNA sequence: TGTGCCAGCAGCTTGAGTAGGGACCGCTACACAGATACGCAGTATTTT. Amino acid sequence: CASSLSRDRYTDTQYF. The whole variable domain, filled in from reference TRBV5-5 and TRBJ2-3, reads DAGVTQSPTHLIKTRGQQVTLRCSPISGHKSVSWYQQVLGQGPQFIFQYYEKEERGRGNFPDRFSARQFPNYSSELNVNALLLGDSALYLCASSLSRDRYTDTQYFGPGTRLTVL.

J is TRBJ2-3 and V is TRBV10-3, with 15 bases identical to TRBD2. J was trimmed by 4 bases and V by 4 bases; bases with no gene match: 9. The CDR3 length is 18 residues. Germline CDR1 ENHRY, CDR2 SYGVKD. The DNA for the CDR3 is TGTGCCATCAGTGGGACTAGCGGGGGGGCCATCGAATCAGATACGCAGTATTTT. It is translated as CAISGTSGGAIESDTQYF.

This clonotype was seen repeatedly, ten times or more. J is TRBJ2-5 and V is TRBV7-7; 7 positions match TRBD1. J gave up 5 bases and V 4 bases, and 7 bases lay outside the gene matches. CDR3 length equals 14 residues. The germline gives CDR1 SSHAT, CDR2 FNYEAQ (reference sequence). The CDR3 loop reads CASSSGQDGETQYF. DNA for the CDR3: TGTGCCAGCAGCTCCGGACAGGACGGGGAGACCCAGTACTTC.

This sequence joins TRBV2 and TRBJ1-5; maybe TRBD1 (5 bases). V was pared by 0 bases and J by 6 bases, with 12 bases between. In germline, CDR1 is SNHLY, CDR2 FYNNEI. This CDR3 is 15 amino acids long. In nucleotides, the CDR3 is TGTGCCAGCAGTGAAGCTGCGGGGGAGAGTCAGCCCCAGCATTTT. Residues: CASSEAAGESQPQHF.

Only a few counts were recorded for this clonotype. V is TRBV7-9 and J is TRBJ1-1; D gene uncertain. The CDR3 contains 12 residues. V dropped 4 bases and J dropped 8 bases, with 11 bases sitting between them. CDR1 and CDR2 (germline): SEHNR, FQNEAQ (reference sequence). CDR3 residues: CASSYSGEEAFF. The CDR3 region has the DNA TGTGCCAGCAGCTATAGCGGGGAAGAAGCTTTCTTT.

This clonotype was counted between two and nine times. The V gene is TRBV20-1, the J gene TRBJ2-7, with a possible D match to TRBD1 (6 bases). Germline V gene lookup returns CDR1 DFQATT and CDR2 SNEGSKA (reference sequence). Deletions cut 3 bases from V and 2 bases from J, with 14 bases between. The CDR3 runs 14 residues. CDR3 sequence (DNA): TGCAGTGCTAGCGGACAGCTAACCACCTACGAGCAGTACTTC. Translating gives CSASGQLTTYEQYF.

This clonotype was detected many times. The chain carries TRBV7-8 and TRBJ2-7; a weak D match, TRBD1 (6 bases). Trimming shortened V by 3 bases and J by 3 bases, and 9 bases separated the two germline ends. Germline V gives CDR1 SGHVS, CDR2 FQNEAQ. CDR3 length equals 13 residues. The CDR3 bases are TGTGCCAGCAGCTTGACAGGATACTACGAGCAGTACTTC. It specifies CASSLTGYYEQYF.

CDR3 DNA sequence: TGCGCCAGCAGCCCCGGGACTAACCGCTACAATGAGCAGTTCTTC. Residues: CASSPGTNRYNEQFF. J is TRBJ2-1 and V is TRBV5-1, with TRBD2 matching 7 bases. Germline lookup yields CDR1 SGHRS and CDR2 YFSETQ. This CDR3 has 15 amino acids. Trimming removed 4 bases from V and 3 bases from J; junction bases left unmatched: 7.

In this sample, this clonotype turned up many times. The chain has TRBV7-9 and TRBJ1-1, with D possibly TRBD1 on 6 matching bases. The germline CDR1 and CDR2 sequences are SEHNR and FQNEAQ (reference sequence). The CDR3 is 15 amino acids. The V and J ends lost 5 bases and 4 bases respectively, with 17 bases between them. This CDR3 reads CASSRRGGAGTEAFF. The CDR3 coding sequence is TGTGCCAGCAGCCGGCGGGGGGGCGCGGGCACTGAAGCTTTCTTT.

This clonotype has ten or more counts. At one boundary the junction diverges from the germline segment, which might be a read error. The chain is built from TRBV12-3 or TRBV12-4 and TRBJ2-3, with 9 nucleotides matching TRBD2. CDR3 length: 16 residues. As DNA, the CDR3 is TGTGCCAGCAGATTAGGAGCGGGGGGTGGTGGAGATACGCAGTATTTT. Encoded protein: CASRLGAGGGGDTQYF.

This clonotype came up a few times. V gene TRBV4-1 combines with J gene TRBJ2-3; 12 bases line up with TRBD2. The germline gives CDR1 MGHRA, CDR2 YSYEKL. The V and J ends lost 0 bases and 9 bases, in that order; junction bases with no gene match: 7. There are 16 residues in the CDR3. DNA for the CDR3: TGCGCCAGCAGCCAAGATACTAGCGGGGGGCGTAGGACGCAGTATTTT. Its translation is CASSQDTSGGRRTQYF.

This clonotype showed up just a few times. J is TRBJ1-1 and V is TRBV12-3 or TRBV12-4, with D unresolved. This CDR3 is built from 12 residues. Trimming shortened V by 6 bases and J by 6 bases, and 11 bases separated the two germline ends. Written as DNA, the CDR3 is TGTGCCAGCAGCCTCCCGGGCTCTGAAGCTTTCTTT. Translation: CASSLPGSEAFF.

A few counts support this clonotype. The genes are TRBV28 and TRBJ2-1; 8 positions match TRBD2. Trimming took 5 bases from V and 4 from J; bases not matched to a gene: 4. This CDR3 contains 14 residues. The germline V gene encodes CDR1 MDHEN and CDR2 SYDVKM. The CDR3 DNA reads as TGTGCCAGCAGTGAGCGGGGGACTTACAATGAGCAGTTCTTC. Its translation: CASSERGTYNEQFF.

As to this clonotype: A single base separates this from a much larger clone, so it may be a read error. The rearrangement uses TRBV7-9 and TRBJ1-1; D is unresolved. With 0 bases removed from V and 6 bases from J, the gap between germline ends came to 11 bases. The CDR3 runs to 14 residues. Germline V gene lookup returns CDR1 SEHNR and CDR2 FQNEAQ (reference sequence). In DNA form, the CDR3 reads TGTGCCAGCAGCTTAGCAATCTTTATTGCTGAAGCTTTCTTT. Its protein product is CASSLAIFIAEAFF.

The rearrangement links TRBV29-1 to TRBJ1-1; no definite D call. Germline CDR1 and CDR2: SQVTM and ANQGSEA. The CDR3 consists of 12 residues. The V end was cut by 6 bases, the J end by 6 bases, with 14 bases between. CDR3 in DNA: TGCAGCGTCTCACGGGGTTTGGCTGAAGCTTTCTTT. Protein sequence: CSVSRGLAEAFF.

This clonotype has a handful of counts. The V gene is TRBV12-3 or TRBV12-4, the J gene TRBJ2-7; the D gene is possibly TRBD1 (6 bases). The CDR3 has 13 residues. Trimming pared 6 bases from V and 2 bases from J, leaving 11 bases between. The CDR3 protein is CASRKTGTYEQYF. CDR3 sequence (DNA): TGTGCCAGCAGGAAAACAGGGACCTACGAGCAGTACTTC.

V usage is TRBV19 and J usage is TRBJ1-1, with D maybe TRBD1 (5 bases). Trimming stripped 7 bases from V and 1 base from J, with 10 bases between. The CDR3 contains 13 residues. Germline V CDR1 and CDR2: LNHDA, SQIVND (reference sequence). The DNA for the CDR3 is TGTGCCAGTATTGGCAGGGCGAACACTGAAGCTTTCTTT. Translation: CASIGRANTEAFF.

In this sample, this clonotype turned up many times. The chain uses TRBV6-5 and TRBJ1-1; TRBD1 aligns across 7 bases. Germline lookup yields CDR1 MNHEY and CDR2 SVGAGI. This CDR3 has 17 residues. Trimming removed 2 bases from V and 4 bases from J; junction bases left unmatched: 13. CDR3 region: CASSYGLDREGSTEAFF. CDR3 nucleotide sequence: TGTGCCAGCAGTTACGGCCTAGACAGGGAGGGAAGCACTGAAGCTTTCTTT.

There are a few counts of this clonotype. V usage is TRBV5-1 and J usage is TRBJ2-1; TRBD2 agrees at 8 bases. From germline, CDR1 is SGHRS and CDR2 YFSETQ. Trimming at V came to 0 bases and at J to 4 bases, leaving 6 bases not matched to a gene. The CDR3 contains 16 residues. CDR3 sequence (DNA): TGCGCCAGCAGCTTGGCCACGGGGGGGTCGTACAATGAGCAGTTCTTC. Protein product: CASSLATGGSYNEQFF.

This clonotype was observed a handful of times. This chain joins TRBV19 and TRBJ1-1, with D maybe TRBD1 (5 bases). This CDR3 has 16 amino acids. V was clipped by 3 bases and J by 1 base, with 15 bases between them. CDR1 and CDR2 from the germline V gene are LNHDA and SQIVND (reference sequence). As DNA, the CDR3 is TGTGCCAGTAGTATCATTTCGTCCGGGGGGAACACTGAAGCTTTCTTT. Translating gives CASSIISSGGNTEAFF.